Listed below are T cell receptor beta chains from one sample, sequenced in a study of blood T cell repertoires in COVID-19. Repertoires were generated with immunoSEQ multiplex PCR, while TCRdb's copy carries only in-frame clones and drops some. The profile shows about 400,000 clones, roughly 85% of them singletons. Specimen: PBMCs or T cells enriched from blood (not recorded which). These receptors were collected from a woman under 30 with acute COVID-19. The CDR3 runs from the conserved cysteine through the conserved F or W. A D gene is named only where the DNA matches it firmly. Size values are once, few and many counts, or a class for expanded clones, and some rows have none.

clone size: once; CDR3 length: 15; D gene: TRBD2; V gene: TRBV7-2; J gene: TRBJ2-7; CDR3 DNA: TGTGCCAGCAGCGTGACTAGCGGGAGCTCCTACGAGCAGTACTTC; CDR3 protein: CASSVTSGSSYEQYF
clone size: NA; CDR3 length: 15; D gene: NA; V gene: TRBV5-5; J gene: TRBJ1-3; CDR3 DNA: TGTGCCAGCAGCGGCGGATCACCGGGAGGAAACACCATATATTTT; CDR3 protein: CASSGGSPGGNTIYF
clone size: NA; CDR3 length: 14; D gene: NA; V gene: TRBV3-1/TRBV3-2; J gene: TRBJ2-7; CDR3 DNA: TGTGCCAGCAGCCTTACGACTGACCGCCACGAGCAGTACTTC; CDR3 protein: CASSLTTDRHEQYF
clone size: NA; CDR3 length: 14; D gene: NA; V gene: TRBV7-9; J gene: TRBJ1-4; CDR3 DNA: TGTGCCAGCAGCCAAGGACTCGGCCAAGAAAAACTGTTTTTT; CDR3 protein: CASSQGLGQEKLFF
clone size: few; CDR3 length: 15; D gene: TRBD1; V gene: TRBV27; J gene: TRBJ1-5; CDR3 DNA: TGTGCCAGCAGTTCGCTGACAGGGCCTAATCAGCCCCAGCATTTT; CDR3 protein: CASSSLTGPNQPQHF
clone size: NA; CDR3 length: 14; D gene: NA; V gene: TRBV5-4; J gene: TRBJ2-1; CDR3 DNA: TGTGCCAGCAGACACAGTGACTCCTACAATGAGCAGTTCTTC; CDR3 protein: CASRHSDSYNEQFF
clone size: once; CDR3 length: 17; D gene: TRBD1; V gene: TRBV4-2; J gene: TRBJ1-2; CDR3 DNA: TGTGCCAGCAGCCAAGATTTGGACAGGGCGGGTGTCTATGGCTACACCTTC; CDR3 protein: CASSQDLDRAGVYGYTF
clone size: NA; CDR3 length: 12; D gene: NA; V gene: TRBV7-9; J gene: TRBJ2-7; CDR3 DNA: TGTGCCAGCAGCTTATATCGGGGGGAGCAGTACTTC; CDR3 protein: CASSLYRGEQYF
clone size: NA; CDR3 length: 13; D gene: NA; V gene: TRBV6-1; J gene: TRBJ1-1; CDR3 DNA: TGTGCCAGCAGTGAAGACCCAGACACTGAAGCTTTCTTT; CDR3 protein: CASSEDPDTEAFF
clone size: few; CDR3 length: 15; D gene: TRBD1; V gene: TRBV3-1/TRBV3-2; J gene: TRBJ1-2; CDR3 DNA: TGTGCCAGCAGCCTTGCGGGACAGACTAACTATGGCTACACCTTC; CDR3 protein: CASSLAGQTNYGYTF
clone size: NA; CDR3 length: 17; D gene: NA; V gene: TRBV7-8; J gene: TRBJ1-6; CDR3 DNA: TGTGCCAGCAGCCTCTCAGACACGAGCTCCTATAATTCACCCCTCCACTTT; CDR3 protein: CASSLSDTSSYNSPLHF
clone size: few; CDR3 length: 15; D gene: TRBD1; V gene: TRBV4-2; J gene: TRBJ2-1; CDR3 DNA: TGTGCCAGCAGCCATACAGGGGCAATTGACAATGAGCAGTTCTTC; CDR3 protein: CASSHTGAIDNEQFF
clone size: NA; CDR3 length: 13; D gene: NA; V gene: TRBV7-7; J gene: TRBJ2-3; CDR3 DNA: TGTGCTAGCAGCATCGGACAGACAGATACGCAGTATTTT; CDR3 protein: CASSIGQTDTQYF
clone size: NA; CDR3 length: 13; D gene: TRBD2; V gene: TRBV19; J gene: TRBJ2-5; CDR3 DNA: TGTGCCAGTAGGGGACTAGCCCAAGAGACCCAGTACTTC; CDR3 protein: CASRGLAQETQYF
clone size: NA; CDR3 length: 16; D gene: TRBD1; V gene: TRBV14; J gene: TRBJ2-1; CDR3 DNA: TGTGCCAGCAGCCCTCTACAGGGGTCTGCCTACAATGAGCAGTTCTTC; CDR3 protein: CASSPLQGSAYNEQFF
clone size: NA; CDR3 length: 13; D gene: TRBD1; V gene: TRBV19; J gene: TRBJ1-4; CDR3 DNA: TGTGCCAGTAGCGACAGGGGGGACGAAAAACTGTTTTTT; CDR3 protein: CASSDRGDEKLFF
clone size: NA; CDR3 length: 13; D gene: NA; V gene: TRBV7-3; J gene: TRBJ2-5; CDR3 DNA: TGTGCCAGCAGCCGATCTACCCAAGAGACCCAGTACTTC; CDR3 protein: CASSRSTQETQYF
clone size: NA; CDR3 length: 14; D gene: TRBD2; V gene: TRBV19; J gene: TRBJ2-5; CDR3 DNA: TGTGCCAGTAGAACTAGCGCCCCCCAAGAGACCCAGTACTTC; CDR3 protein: CASRTSAPQETQYF
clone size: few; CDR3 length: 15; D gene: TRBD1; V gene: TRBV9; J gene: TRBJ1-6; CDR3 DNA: TGTGCCAGCAGCGTAGACGCAGGGGGCAGGTCACCCCTCCACTTT; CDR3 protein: CASSVDAGGRSPLHF
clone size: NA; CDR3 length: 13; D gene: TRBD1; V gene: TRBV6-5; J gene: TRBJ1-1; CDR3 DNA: TGTGCCAGCACATACACAGGGGGGACTGAAGCTTTCTTT; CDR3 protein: CASTYTGGTEAFF
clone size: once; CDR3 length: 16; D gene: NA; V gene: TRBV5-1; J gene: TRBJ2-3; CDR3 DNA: TGCGCCAGCAGCGTAAACAGGGTCCGAAGCACAGATACGCAGTATTTT; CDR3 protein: CASSVNRVRSTDTQYF
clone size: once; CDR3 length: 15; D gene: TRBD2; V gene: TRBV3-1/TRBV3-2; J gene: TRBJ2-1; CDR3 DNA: TGTGCCAGCAGCCTACTAGCGGGAAGGAGGAATGAGCAGTTCTTC; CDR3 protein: CASSLLAGRRNEQFF
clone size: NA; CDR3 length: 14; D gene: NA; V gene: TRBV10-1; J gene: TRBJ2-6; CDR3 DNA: TGCGCCACCTCAGACAGCTCTGGGGCCAACGTCCTGACTTTC; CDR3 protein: CATSDSSGANVLTF
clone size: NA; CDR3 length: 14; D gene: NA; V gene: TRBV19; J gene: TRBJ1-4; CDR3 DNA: TGTGCCAGTAGTCCTCCAATTTCGGGTGAAAAACTGTTTTTT; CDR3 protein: CASSPPISGEKLFF
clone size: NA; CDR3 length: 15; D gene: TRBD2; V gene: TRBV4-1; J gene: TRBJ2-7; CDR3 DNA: TGCGCCAGCAGCCAAGGGGCTAGCGGGAGCTACGAGCAGTACTTC; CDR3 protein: CASSQGASGSYEQYF
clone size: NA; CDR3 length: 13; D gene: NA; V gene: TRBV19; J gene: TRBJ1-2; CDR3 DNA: TGTGCCAGTAGTATAGCCACTAACTATGGCTACACCTTC; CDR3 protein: CASSIATNYGYTF
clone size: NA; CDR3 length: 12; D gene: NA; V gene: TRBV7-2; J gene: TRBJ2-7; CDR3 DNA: TGTGCCAGCAGCTCTGCACTTTACGAGCAGTACTTC; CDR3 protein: CASSSALYEQYF
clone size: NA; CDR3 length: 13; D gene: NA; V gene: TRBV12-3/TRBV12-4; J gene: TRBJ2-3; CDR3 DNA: TGTGCCAGCAACAGGATCCTCACAGATACGCAGTATTTT; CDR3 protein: CASNRILTDTQYF
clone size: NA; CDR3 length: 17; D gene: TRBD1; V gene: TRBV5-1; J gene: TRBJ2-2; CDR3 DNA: TGCGCCAGCAGATCCGGGTGGACAGGCGACAACACCGGGGAGCTGTTTTTT; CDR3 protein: CASRSGWTGDNTGELFF
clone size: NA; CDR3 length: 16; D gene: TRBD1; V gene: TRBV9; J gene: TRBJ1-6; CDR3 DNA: TGTGCCAGCAGCGTAGCTACGGGACAGGGGGGTTCACCCCTCCACTTT; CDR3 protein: CASSVATGQGGSPLHF
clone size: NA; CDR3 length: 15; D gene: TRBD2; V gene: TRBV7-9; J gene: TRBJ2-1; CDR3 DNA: TGTGCCAGCAGCTCAGGGACTAGCGGTACTAATGAGCAGTTCTTC; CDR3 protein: CASSSGTSGTNEQFF
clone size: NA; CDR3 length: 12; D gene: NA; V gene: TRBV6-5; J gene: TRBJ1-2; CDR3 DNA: TGTGCCAGCAGTTATTCGGGGGATGGCTACACCTTC; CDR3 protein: CASSYSGDGYTF